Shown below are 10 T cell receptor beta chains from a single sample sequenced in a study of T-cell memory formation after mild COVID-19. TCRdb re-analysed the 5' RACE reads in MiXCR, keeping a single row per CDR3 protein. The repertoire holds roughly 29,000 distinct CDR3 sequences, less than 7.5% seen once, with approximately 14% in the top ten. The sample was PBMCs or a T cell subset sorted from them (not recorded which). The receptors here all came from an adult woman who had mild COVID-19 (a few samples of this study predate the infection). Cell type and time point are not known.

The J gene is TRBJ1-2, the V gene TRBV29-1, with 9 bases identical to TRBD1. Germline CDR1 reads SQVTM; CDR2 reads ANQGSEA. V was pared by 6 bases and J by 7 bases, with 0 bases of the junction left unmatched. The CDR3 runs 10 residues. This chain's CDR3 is CSVTGGGYTF. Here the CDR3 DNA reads TGCAGCGTGACAGGGGGTGGCTACACCTTC.

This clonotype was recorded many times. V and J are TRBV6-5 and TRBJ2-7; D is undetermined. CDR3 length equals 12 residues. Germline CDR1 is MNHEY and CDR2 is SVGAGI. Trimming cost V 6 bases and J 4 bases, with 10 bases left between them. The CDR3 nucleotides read TGTGCCAGCAGCCCGGGCCCATACGAGCAGTACTTC. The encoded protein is CASSPGPYEQYF.

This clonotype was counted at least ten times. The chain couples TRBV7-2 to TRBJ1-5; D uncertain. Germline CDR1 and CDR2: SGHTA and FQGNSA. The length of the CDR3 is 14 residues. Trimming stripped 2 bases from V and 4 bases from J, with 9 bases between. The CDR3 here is CASSLRPRNQPQHF. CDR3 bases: TGTGCCAGCAGCTTAAGGCCTAGGAATCAGCCCCAGCATTTT.

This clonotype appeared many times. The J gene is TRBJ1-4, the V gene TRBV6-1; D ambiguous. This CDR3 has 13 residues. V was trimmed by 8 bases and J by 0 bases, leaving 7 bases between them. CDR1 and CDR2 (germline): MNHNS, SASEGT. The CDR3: CASAGTTNEKLFF. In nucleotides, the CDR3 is TGTGCCAGCGCCGGGACAACTAATGAAAAACTGTTTTTT.

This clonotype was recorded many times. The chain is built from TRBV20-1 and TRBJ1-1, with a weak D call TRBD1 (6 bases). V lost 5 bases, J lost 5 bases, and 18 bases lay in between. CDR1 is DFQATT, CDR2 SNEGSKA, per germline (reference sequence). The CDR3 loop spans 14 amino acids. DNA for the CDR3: TGCAGTGCTCCGGCGGGGGGGCCGGGGACTGAAGCTTTCTTT. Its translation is CSAPAGGPGTEAFF.

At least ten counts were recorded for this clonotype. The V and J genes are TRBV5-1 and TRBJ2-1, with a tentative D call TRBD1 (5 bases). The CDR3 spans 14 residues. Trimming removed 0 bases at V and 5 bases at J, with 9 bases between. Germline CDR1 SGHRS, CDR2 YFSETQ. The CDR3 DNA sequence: TGCGCCAGCAGCTTGGGGGGCAGCAACAATGAGCAGTTCTTC. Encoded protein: CASSLGGSNNEQFF.

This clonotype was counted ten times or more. The CDR3 reads CATSEGHGSYGYTF. DNA of the CDR3: TGTGCCACCAGTGAGGGACACGGATCCTATGGCTACACCTTC. The V gene is TRBV24-1, the J gene TRBJ1-2; D possibly corresponds to TRBD1 (6 bases). CDR3 length equals 14 residues. Looked up from germline, CDR1 is KGHDR and CDR2 is SFDVKD. With 4 bases removed from V and 4 bases from J, the gap between germline ends came to 12 bases.

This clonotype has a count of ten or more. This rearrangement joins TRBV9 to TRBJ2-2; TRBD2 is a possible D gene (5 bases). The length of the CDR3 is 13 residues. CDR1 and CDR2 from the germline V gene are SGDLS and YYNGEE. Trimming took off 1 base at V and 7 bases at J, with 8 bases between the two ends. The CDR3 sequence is CASSVLAVGELFF. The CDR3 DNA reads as TGTGCCAGCAGCGTACTAGCTGTCGGGGAGCTGTTTTTT.

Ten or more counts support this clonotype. The chain's CDR3 is CASRRGQDNSPLHF. The CDR3 DNA follows: TGCGCCAGCAGAAGGGGACAGGATAATTCACCCCTCCACTTT. V usage is TRBV5-1 and J usage is TRBJ1-6; 8 bases agree with TRBD1. The trim removed 5 bases at V and 5 bases at J, leaving 3 bases unmatched. The CDR3 totals 14 residues. Germline loops: CDR1 SGHRS, CDR2 YFSETQ.

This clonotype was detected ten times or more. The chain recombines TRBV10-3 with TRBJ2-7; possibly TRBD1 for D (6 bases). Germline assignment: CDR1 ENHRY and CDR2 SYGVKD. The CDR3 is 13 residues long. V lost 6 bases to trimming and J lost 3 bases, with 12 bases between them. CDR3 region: CAIRARDIYEQYF. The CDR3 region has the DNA TGTGCCATCAGGGCCCGGGACATCTACGAGCAGTACTTC.